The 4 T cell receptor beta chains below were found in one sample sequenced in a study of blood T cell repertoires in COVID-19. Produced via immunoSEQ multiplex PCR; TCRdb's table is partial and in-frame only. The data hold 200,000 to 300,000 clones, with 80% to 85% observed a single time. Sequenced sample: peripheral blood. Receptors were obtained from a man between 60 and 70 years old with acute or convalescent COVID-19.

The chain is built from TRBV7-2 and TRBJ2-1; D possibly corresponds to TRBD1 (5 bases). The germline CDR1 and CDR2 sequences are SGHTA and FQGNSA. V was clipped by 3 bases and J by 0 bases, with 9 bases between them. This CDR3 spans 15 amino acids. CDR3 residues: CASSFRQSSYNEQFF. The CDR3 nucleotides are TGTGCCAGCAGCTTCCGACAGAGCTCCTACAATGAGCAGTTCTTC.

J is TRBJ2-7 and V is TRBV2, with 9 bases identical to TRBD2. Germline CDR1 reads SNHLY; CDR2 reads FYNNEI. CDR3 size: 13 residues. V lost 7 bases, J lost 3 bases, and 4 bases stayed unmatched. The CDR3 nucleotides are TGTGCCAGCACAAGGCGGGGGGGCTACGAGCAGTACTTC. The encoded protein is CASTRRGGYEQYF.

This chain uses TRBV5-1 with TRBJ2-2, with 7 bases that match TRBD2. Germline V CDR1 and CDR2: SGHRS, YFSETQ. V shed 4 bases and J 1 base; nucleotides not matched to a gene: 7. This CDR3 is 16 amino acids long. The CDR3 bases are TGCGCCAGCAGCGCACGGGAGGCCAGGAACACCGGGGAGCTGTTTTTT. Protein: CASSAREARNTGELFF.

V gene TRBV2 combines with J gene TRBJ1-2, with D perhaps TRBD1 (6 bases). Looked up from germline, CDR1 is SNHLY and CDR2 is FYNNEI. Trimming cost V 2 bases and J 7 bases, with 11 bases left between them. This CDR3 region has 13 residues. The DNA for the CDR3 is TGTGCCAGCAGTGAATGGACAGATGGTGGCTACACCTTC. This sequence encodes CASSEWTDGGYTF. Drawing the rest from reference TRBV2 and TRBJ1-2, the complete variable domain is EPEVTQTPSHQVTQMGQEVILRCVPISNHLYFYWYRQILGQKVEFLVSFYNNEISEKSEIFDDQFSVERPDGSNFTLKIRSTKLEDSAMYFCASSEWTDGGYTFGSGTRLTVV.